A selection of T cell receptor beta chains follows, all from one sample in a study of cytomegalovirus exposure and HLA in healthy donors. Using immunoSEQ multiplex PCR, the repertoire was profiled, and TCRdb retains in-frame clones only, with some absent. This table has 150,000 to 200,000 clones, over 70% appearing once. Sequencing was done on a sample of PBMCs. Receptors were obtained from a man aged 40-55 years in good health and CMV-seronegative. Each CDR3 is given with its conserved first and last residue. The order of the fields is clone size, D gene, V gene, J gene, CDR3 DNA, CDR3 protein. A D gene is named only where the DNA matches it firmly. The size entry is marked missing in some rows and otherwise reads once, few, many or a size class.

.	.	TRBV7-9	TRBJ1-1	TGTGCCAGCAGCTTAGGGGGAGTGAACACTGAAGCTTTCTTT	CASSLGGVNTEAFF
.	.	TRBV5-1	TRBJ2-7	TGCGCCAGCAGCTGGGGGGACAGTTTGGGTGAGCAGTACTTC	CASSWGDSLGEQYF
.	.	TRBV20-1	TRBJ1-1	TGCAGTGCTAGAGTATACACTGAAGCTTTCTTT	CSARVYTEAFF
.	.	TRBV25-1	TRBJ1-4	TGTGCCAGCAGTGAATCGTCAGGCCATCAAAATGAAAAACTGTTTTTT	CASSESSGHQNEKLFF
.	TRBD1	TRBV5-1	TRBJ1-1	TGCGCCAGCAGCCTAGGACAGGGGGGAGGTGAAGCTTTCTTT	CASSLGQGGGEAFF
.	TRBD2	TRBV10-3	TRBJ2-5	TGTGCCATCAGTGGCGGGAGGGCGGGAGAGACCCAGTACTTC	CAISGGRAGETQYF
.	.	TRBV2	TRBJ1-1	TGTGCCAGCCAGCAGGGGAAGTCTGAAGCTTTCTTT	CASQQGKSEAFF
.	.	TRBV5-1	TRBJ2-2	TGCGCCAGCAGCGCTGGCCTGAGGGACACCGGGGAGCTGTTTTTT	CASSAGLRDTGELFF
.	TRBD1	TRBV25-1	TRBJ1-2	TGTGCCAGCAGTGGGGACAGATCGATCTATGGCTACACCTTC	CASSGDRSIYGYTF
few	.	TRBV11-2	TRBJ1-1	TGTGCCAGCAGCGTGGGCCTTATGAACACTGAAGCTTTCTTT	CASSVGLMNTEAFF
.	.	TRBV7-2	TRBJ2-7	TGTGCCAGCAGCTTCCCGACAGACTCCTACGAGCAGTACTTC	CASSFPTDSYEQYF
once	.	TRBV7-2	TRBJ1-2	TGTGCCAGCAGCGAAGGGGTCCACTATGGCTACACCTTC	CASSEGVHYGYTF
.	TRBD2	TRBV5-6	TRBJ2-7	TGTGCCAGCAGCCAAAGCGGGGCCCGCTCCTACGAGCAGTACTTC	CASSQSGARSYEQYF
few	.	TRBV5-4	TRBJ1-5	TGTGCCAGCAGCTCCTCGGGGGGTACCGACAATCAGCCCCAGCATTTT	CASSSSGGTDNQPQHF
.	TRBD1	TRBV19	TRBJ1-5	TGTGCCAGTAGTATCCAGGGGGCTCAGCCCCAGCATTTT	CASSIQGAQPQHF
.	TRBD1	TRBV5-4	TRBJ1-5	TGTGCCAGCAGCTTGGCGGGACAGAGAAATCAGCCCCAGCATTTT	CASSLAGQRNQPQHF
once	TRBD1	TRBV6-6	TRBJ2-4	TGTGCCAGCAGCCAAGACAGGGTAGAAAACATTCAGTACTTC	CASSQDRVENIQYF
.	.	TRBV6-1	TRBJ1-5	TGTGCCAGCAGTGTGGGCCGTTTTGGCAATCAGCCCCAGCATTTT	CASSVGRFGNQPQHF
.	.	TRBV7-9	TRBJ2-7	TGTGCCAGCAGCTTAGTGTGGCGGCCCTACGAGCAGTACTTC	CASSLVWRPYEQYF
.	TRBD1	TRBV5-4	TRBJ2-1	TGTGCCAGCAGCCGAGCTGATTACGGGACAGGTCACAATGAGCAGTTCTTC	CASSRADYGTGHNEQFF
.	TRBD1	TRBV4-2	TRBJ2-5	TGTGCCAGCAGCACCCCGGACAGGGGTCAAGAGACCCAGTACTTC	CASSTPDRGQETQYF
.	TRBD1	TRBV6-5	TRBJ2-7	TGTGCCAGCACGTCGACAGGGGCCTACGAGCAGTACTTC	CASTSTGAYEQYF
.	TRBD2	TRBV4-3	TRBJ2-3	TGCGCCAGCAGCCAAGGCCTTAGCGGGGGGCCCGGAGATACGCAGTATTTT	CASSQGLSGGPGDTQYF
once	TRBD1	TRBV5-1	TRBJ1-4	TGCGCCAGCAGCTGGGACAGTCCAAATGAAAAACTGTTTTTT	CASSWDSPNEKLFF
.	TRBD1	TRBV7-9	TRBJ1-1	TGTGCCAGCAGCCCCCAGGGGGTGAACACTGAAGCTTTCTTT	CASSPQGVNTEAFF
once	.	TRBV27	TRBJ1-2	TGTGCCAGCAGTTCCCTGACACAACCTAACTATGGCTACACCTTC	CASSSLTQPNYGYTF
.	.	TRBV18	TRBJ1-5	TGTGCCAGCTCATCAGCACAGGGTTATCAGCCCCAGCATTTT	CASSSAQGYQPQHF
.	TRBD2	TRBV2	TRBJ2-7	TGTGCCAGCAGTTCTAGCGGGAGGGTGGGCGAGCAGTACTTC	CASSSSGRVGEQYF
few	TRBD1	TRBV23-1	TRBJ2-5	TGCGCCAGCAGTCAAGGACAGGGATTTCAAGAGACCCAGTACTTC	CASSQGQGFQETQYF
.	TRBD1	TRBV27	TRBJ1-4	TGTGCCAGCGCCCCGGGACAGTCATATGAAAAACTGTTTTTT	CASAPGQSYEKLFF
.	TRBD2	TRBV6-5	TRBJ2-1	TGTGCCAGCAGTCCCTGGGGTAGCGGGGGGGCTGAGCAGTTCTTC	CASSPWGSGGAEQFF
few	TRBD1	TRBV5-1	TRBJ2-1	TGCGCCAGCAGCTTGGCCCCATGGGGGACAGGGGACAATGAGCAGTTCTTC	CASSLAPWGTGDNEQFF
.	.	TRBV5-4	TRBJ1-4	TGTGCCAGCCGCCCGGGAGGGGGAAATGAAAAACTGTTTTTT	CASRPGGGNEKLFF
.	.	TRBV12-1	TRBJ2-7	TGTGCCAGCAGACGTTACCCCGGGACTTTCGAGCAGTACTTC	CASRRYPGTFEQYF
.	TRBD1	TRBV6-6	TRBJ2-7	TGTGCCAGCAGTTCGTTGGGACAGGGTTACGAGCAGTACTTC	CASSSLGQGYEQYF
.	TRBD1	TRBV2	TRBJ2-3	TGTGCCAGCAACCGACAGGGGAGCACAGATACGCAGTATTTT	CASNRQGSTDTQYF
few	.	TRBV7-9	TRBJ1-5	TGTGCCAGCAGCTTAGGGGGAGGGCGGAATCAGCCCCAGCATTTT	CASSLGGGRNQPQHF
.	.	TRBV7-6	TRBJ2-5	TGTGCCAGCAGCCCTACACAGGGAGAGACCCAGTACTTC	CASSPTQGETQYF
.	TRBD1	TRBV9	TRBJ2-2	TGTGCCAGCAGCGTCGCGAGGGGACAGGGAAACACCGGGGAGCTGTTTTTT	CASSVARGQGNTGELFF
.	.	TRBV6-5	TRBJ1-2	TGTGCCAGCAGTTACGGGGAGAACTATGGCTACACCTTC	CASSYGENYGYTF
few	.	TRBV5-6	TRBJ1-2	TGTGCCAGCAGCCGGACAGACTTTAACTATGGCTACACCTTC	CASSRTDFNYGYTF
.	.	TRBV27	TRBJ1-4	TGTGCCAGCAGTGTAACACAGGTCCAATTTAATGAAAAACTGTTTTTT	CASSVTQVQFNEKLFF
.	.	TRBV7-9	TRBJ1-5	TGTTCCAGCAGCTCGGGAATTTGGGGATTTTATCAACAGCCCCAGCATTTT	CSSSSGIWGFYQQPQHF
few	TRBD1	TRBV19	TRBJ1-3	TGTGCCAGTAGTATAAGGACAGGGTCTGGAAACACCATATATTTT	CASSIRTGSGNTIYF
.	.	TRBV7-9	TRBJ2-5	TGTGCCAGCAGCTCGGGACTCCGGGCGGGGCAAGAGACCCAGTACTTC	CASSSGLRAGQETQYF
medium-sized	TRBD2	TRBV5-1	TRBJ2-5	TGCGCCAGCAGCTCATGGGGGACTAGCGGGGGGGCCCAAAAGGAAGAGACCCAGTACTTC	CASSSWGTSGGAQKEETQYF
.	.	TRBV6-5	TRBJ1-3	TGTGCCAGCAGCGTACAGGGAAGTGGAAACACCATATATTTT	CASSVQGSGNTIYF
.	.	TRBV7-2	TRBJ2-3	TGTGCCAGCAGCTTCAGACTGAGCACAGATACGCAGTATTTT	CASSFRLSTDTQYF
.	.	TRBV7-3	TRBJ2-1	TGTGCCAGCAGCTTAACGTTCCTGCGTAATGAGCAGTTCTTC	CASSLTFLRNEQFF
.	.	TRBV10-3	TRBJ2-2	TGTGCCATCAGTGAGTCGTTTTCCGGGAAGGCCGGGGAGCTGTTTTTT	CAISESFSGKAGELFF
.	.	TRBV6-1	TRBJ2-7	TGTGCCAGCACAAACAGCTACGAGCAGTACTTC	CASTNSYEQYF
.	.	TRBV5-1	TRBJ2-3	TGCGCCAGCAGCTTGGCCGGGGGAACGACAGATACGCAGTATTTT	CASSLAGGTTDTQYF
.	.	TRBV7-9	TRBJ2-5	TGTGCCAGCAGCCATACGGCAGGGATCGGGGAGACCCAGTACTTC	CASSHTAGIGETQYF
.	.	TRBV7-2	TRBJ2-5	TGTGCCAGCAGCTTTGACAGCCAGGGGACCCAGTACTTC	CASSFDSQGTQYF
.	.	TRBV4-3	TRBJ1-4	TGCGCCAGCAGTCCAGGGGCCTATCCTGCAACTAATGAAAAACTGTTTTTT	CASSPGAYPATNEKLFF